Sequencing of this T cell receptor beta chain was carried out in a study of regulatory T cells in long-lasting Graves disease (dated by TCRdb to 2020 to 2023). Broadly, across the study: Patients with newly diagnosed Graves' disease had been on antithyroid drugs for under 3 months. A total of around 35 samples underwent TCR sequencing, from about 13 patients with persistent Graves' disease and some 20 patients with newly diagnosed Graves' disease. The study was conducted in China and was registered as a clinical trial. This study used TCR sequencing and RNA sequencing of peripheral blood to compare persistent Graves' disease patients against newly diagnosed Graves' disease patients. The investigation overall reported the following: Lower TCR Shannon entropy and fewer highly expanded clones were observed in persistent Graves' disease patients than in newly diagnosed patients, which suggested clonal expansion. As a limitation, the authors acknowledged that the small sample size may reduce accuracy. Sequencing and analysis were restricted to the TCR beta chain. Persistent patients shared more public clonotypes among themselves (around 2,500) than newly diagnosed patients did (over 900). Persistent disease showed preferential use of TRBV28, TRBJ1-2 and TRBJ2-5, whereas newly diagnosed disease favored TRBV20-1 and TRBJ2-1. The study examined only peripheral blood because the primary lesion, thyroid tissue, could not be accessed.

Details on this clonotype: Its antigen remains undetermined. Per-base qualities were not stored, and no clone one base away is much larger.

Including the terminal cysteine and phenylalanine, the CDR3 comprises 11 residues. Kept here is only the CDR3 DNA, which spans 33 bases and is read in frame from base 1. The V and J ends are trimmed by 11 bases and 6 bases, leaving 14 bases between them. The germline V gene gives CDR1 as MNHNS and CDR2 as SASEGT. The method was multiplex PCR. For sequencing, an Illumina HiSeq 4000 was employed. CDR3 regions were amplified by Arm-PCR with iRepertoire HTBI primers to construct TCR beta libraries. PCR products were gel purified before sequencing. The paper's data handling went like this. Gene usage analysis of CDR3 amino acid clonotypes used the 55 to 80 TRBV and 14 to 15 TRBJ segments found across samples. Filtered high-quality paired reads were merged into contigs using COPE and FqMerger. BLAST was used to align contigs to the IMGT TRBV, TRBD and TRBJ reference genes, and CDR3 was defined following IMGT. Any clonotype with a frequency above 0.1% was counted as a highly expanded clone. Shannon entropy served as the measure of repertoire diversity, while the Gini coefficient captured V-J evenness. Public clonotypes were defined as clonotypes shared by more than one individual. TCRdb reprocessing: public reads trimmed at Q25 with fastp, clones called with MiXCR, in-frame beta chains kept. Under each unique CDR3 protein, matching rows form one entry showing the most common genes and DNA. The V and J calls were determined by TCRdb, not by the authors. A total of 500,000 or so distinct CDR3 sequences appear in this sample, about 16% of them only once. Clones ranked in the top ten supply just under 25% of the sample.

Sample time point, as interpreted from the label and publication: newly diagnosed GD, antithyroid drugs for less than 3 months. For both TCR sequencing and RNA sequencing, RNA was extracted from PBMCs using TRIzol. Graves' disease was diagnosed according to American Thyroid Association guidelines. Patients for the study were recruited at an endocrinology department in Xi'an, China. Each patient gave about 9.1 milliliters of peripheral blood, collected in an EDTA anticoagulant tube. Ficoll Paque Plus density gradient separation was used to isolate PBMCs, and no further T cell sorting was done. RNA quality was checked with an Agilent 2100 Bioanalyzer and agarose gel, and concentration with a NanoDrop 2000. Separately, the same data were catalogued under a study of T cells in Graves' hyperthyroidism and ophthalmopathy. Taken from the second paper: A patient counted as having stable Graves' hyperthyroidism if no progression to ophthalmopathy occurred over 18 months of follow-up. Hyperthyroidism patients were aged 18 to 65 years and newly diagnosed, with disease duration of less than 2 months. The study excluded patients with uncontrolled infections, other autoimmune diseases, pregnancy or lactation. Diagnoses were based on clinical symptoms, serum thyroxine and TRAb, thyroid ultrasound and orbital computed tomography. For the first round of RT-PCR on the TCR CDR3, the HTBI primer set was used together with the Qiagen OneStep RT-PCR kit. Most expanded thyroid clonotypes (frequency above 0.001) were also found in blood, which suggests that blood repertoires may mirror thyroid immune responses. In cross-validation, a model built on a 13 V-J signature told ophthalmopathy apart from stable hyperthyroidism with just under 90% sensitivity and about 81% specificity, and in testing the same model reached 80%/75%. During validation, the model predicted progression to ophthalmopathy a median of roughly 7.1 months ahead of onset, with approximately 71% sensitivity and about 72% specificity. TCR V-J signatures able to tell the groups apart were searched for in a discovery cohort of some 100 patients, of whom around 43 had Graves' ophthalmopathy and more than 55 had stable Graves' hyperthyroidism. Whether ophthalmopathy could be predicted prospectively was tested in an independent validation cohort made up of 18 to 20 hyperthyroidism patients plus 17 patients who later progressed to ophthalmopathy. The approximately 98 discovery patients were randomly divided into training and test sets at a 7:3 ratio. The study also compared thyroid tissue and blood T-cell repertoires from several Graves' hyperthyroidism patients. After sampling, hyperthyroidism patients received methimazole starting at 30 mg daily, and ophthalmopathy patients received high-dose intravenous methylprednisolone. Libraries were constructed in a second round of multiplex PCR, after which size selection and purification were performed. Libraries were sequenced paired-end with 100 bp reads on an Illumina HiSeq2000. SOAPnuke was used to process the raw data, throwing out any read that contained adapters or uncalled bases, had a mean Phred below 15, or lacked an exact constant-primer or identifier match. COPE v1.2.5 was used to merge the high-quality paired reads, and each unique nucleotide sequence was defined as a clonotype. MiTCR v1.1 was used to align the clonotypes against IMGT TRBV, TRBD and TRBJ reference segments. The analysis was restricted to V-J combinations with a frequency above 0.0001, which together covered just over 98% of the repertoires. A TCS score was defined as the ratio of F50 (clonal expansion) to E x V (chaos), with BLOSUM62-based TCRdist applied between CDR3 peptides within each V-J. Welch's t-statistics and random forest reduced around 520 V-J features to around 14, which were used in a naive Bayes classifier (R e1071). No statistical method was used to fix the sample size in advance, and group allocation was not hidden from the investigators. TCR Vbeta CDR3 sequencing of roughly 140 peripheral blood samples (43 ophthalmopathy, 75 hyperthyroidism and approximately 17 progressor patients) is reported in the paper.

Specimen: peripheral blood mononuclear cells (PBMCs), collected at new diagnosis, from a patient treated with antithyroid drugs. The sequence came from a woman aged 35-65 years with Graves disease. Donor details come from another sample of the same person, matched by shared clones. The rearrangement combines TRBV6-1 with TRBJ2-7; 6 matching bases give a weak D call of TRBD1. Here is the DNA: TGTGCCTCCCGGTTAGGGGGCGAGCAGTACTTC. Its protein reads: CASRLGGEQYF.